This T cell receptor (beta chain) was captured in a study of cytomegalovirus exposure and HLA in healthy donors. Primers included in the PCR were 60 Vbeta and 13 Jbeta primers. This table comes from immunoSEQ multiplex PCR, and its TCRdb copy is limited to in-frame clones, with some not included. Among 150,000 to 200,000 clones listed, under 80% were seen once. CDR3 length equals 16 residues. V lost 4 bases to trimming and J lost 0 bases; unmatched junction nucleotides: 6. Germline CDR1 and CDR2: SGHRS and YFSETQ. Remarks on this clone: Its antigen remains unidentified.

Study conclusions and caveats: TCR beta chain V- and J-gene trimming was linked, in a later analysis, to a missense variant in DCLRE1C. Available immune exposure information covered CMV serostatus only.

Sequencing was done on a sample of PBMCs. This sequence originates from a female donor in good health and CMV-seronegative. The chain joins TRBV5-1 to TRBJ2-4; TRBD1 agrees at 8 bases. The CDR3 nucleotides are TGCGCCAGCAGCCCAGCACAGGGGGGAGCCAAAAACATTCAGTACTTC. Translating gives CASSPAQGGAKNIQYF.